Below are 24 T cell receptor beta chains sequenced from a single sample in a study of cytomegalovirus exposure and HLA in healthy donors. The study ran its PCR with 60 Vbeta and 13 Jbeta primers. The table came from immunoSEQ multiplex PCR; TCRdb's copy has only in-frame clones and leaves some out. The sample lists around 100,000 clones; roughly three quarters were seen once. The specimen was PBMCs. The source of these receptors is an older woman in good health and CMV-seropositive.

CDR3 nucleotides: TGTGCCAGCTCACCAATCCAGGGGTGGGCTAGCGGGAGCAATGAGCAGTTCTTC. Amino acids: CASSPIQGWASGSNEQFF. V and J are TRBV18 and TRBJ2-1; TRBD2 matches 10 bases. Germline-derived CDR1 and CDR2 are KGHSH and LQKENI. V lost 2 bases, J lost 6 bases, and 13 bases stayed unmatched. CDR3 length: 18 amino acids.

The genes are TRBV5-1 and TRBJ2-7; tentatively, D is TRBD2 (6 bases). The CDR3 runs to 15 residues. The germline V and J ends were trimmed by 3 bases and 2 bases, with 15 bases remaining between them. Germline V gives CDR1 SGHRS, CDR2 YFSETQ. The CDR3 is CASSWGDRSAYEQYF. For the CDR3, the DNA is TGCGCCAGCAGCTGGGGGGACCGGTCCGCCTACGAGCAGTACTTC.

This clone showed up just once. The chain has TRBV11-3 and TRBJ2-7; TRBD1 is a possible D gene (6 bases). V lost 1 base, J lost 9 bases, and 13 bases lay in between. Germline lookup yields CDR1 SGHNT and CDR2 YENEEA. This CDR3 comprises 13 residues. DNA for the CDR3: TGTGCCAGCAGCTTAGGTGGGACATCAGGGCAGTACTTC. Encoded protein: CASSLGGTSGQYF.

CDR3 DNA: TGTGCCAGCAGCCCTAAACGGACAGGAGCTTATGGCTACACCTTC. This translates into CASSPKRTGAYGYTF. The V call is TRBV28, the J call TRBJ1-2; 7 bases agree with TRBD1. Germline values: CDR1 MDHEN, CDR2 SYDVKM. The CDR3 has 15 residues. V was clipped by 6 bases and J by 5 bases; unmatched bases: 12.

The rearrangement links TRBV19 to TRBJ2-3; 10 bases match TRBD2. Germline V gene sequence: CDR1 LNHDA, CDR2 SQIVND (reference sequence). This CDR3 contains 14 residues. The J segment lost 2 bases and the V segment lost 10 bases, leaving 6 bases of the junction unmatched. The CDR3 is CATNLAGATDTQYF. CDR3 nucleotide sequence: TGTGCCACCAATCTAGCGGGAGCCACAGATACGCAGTATTTT.

With regard to this clone: One end of the junction does not line up with germline, which may come from a read error. The chain combines TRBV7-3 with TRBJ2-7; 13 bases map to TRBD2. The CDR3 has 16 amino acids. The V gene's germline CDR1 is SGHTA and CDR2 FQGTGA. CDR3: CSSSSTGLAGVGEQYF. The CDR3 coding sequence is TGTTCCAGCAGCTCCACCGGACTAGCGGGAGTGGGGGAGCAGTACTTC.

The chain combines TRBV7-9 with TRBJ1-3, with unresolved D. The V end was cut by 2 bases, the J end by 1 base, with 12 bases between. The CDR3 loop spans 16 amino acids. CDR1 and CDR2 from the germline V gene are SEHNR and FQNEAQ (reference sequence). The DNA for the CDR3 is TGTGCCAGCAGCTTAAATCAGCGGTGGTCTGGAAACACCATATATTTT. Translation: CASSLNQRWSGNTIYF.

This clone is a singleton in its sample. This chain joins TRBV5-1 and TRBJ2-6; D gene unclear. The CDR3 runs to 13 residues. The ends were cut back, 4 bases at V and 1 base at J, with 3 bases in the middle. Germline V lookup: CDR1 SGHRS, CDR2 YFSETQ. The CDR3, as DNA: TGCGCCAGCAGCCAATCTGGGGCCAACGTCCTGACTTTC. This sequence encodes CASSQSGANVLTF.

The chain has TRBV5-6 and TRBJ2-2; a possible D gene is TRBD2 (6 bases). The CDR3 is 16 amino acids. The ends were cut back, 4 bases at V and 0 bases at J, with 13 bases in the middle. Looked up from germline, CDR1 is SGHDT and CDR2 is YYEEEE. CDR3 sequence: CASSPAGTANTGELFF. The CDR3 DNA is TGTGCCAGCAGCCCCGCCGGGACTGCGAACACCGGGGAGCTGTTTTTT.

This clone has only one observation. The V gene is TRBV5-8, the J gene TRBJ2-1, with D perhaps TRBD2 (6 bases). CDR1 SGHTS and CDR2 YDEGEE come from the germline V gene. The CDR3 length is 16 residues. Trimming took off 7 bases at V and 3 bases at J, with 20 bases between the two ends. The CDR3 reads CASQLDQAGHYNEQFF. In DNA, the CDR3 is TGTGCCAGCCAGCTTGATCAAGCGGGTCACTACAATGAGCAGTTCTTC.

The chain carries TRBV7-3 and TRBJ1-1; D not resolved. CDR1 and CDR2 from the germline V gene are SGHTA and FQGTGA. V lost 3 bases to trimming and J lost 7 bases, with 12 bases between them. The CDR3 loop spans 13 amino acids. This CDR3 reads CASSFPGSGEAFF. CDR3 nucleotides: TGTGCCAGCAGCTTCCCCGGGTCGGGTGAAGCTTTCTTT.

The chain has TRBV27 and TRBJ1-1; D call uncertain. The germline gives CDR1 MNHEY, CDR2 SMNVEV (reference sequence). This CDR3 contains 14 residues. Trimming took off 2 bases at V and 2 bases at J, with 9 bases between the two ends. The CDR3 loop reads CASSLEPRNTEAFF. DNA of the CDR3: TGTGCCAGCAGTTTAGAACCGCGTAACACTGAAGCTTTCTTT.

The chain carries TRBV2 and TRBJ2-5; 7 bases are shared with TRBD1. The CDR3 contains 13 residues. The V segment lost 5 bases and the J segment 6 bases; nucleotides outside the gene matches: 6. Germline assignment: CDR1 SNHLY and CDR2 FYNNEI. The CDR3 sequence is CASSPGTVQTQYF. The CDR3 DNA follows: TGTGCCAGCAGTCCCGGGACAGTCCAGACCCAGTACTTC.

This chain uses TRBV19 with TRBJ1-1, with D possibly being TRBD1 (6 bases). This CDR3 has 12 amino acids. CDR1 LNHDA and CDR2 SQIVND come from the germline V gene (reference sequence). Trimming pared 6 bases from V and 4 bases from J, leaving 9 bases between. In DNA form, the CDR3 reads TGTGCCAGTAGGGACAGTTTCACTGAAGCTTTCTTT. Translation gives CASRDSFTEAFF.

CDR3 in DNA: TGTGCCACCAGCGAACGACTAGAAGGCAATGAGCAGTTCTTC. As protein: CATSERLEGNEQFF. The V gene is TRBV15, the J gene TRBJ2-1; D is perhaps TRBD2 (6 bases). CDR1 is LNHNV, CDR2 YYDKDF, per germline (reference sequence). Deletions cut 5 bases from V and 6 bases from J, with 14 bases between. The CDR3 has 14 residues.

This chain joins TRBV6-5 and TRBJ1-3; maybe TRBD1 (6 bases). Trimming left V 2 bases short and J 4 bases short, with 12 bases between. This CDR3 is built from 15 residues. Germline V gives CDR1 MNHEY, CDR2 SVGAGI. The CDR3 sequence is CASSYMGARGNTIYF. As DNA, the CDR3 is TGTGCCAGCAGTTACATGGGGGCTAGGGGAAACACCATATATTTT.

This clone was picked up a small number of times. The chain is built from TRBV29-1 and TRBJ2-5, with TRBD2 identical over 7 bases. Germline-derived CDR1 and CDR2 are SQVTM and ANQGSEA. The CDR3 contains 14 residues. With V trimmed by 2 bases and J by 5 bases, 8 bases remained unmatched. CDR3 coding DNA: TGCAGCGTTGAAAAGGTCGGGGGAGGGGAGACCCAGTACTTC. Residues: CSVEKVGGGETQYF.

The chain combines TRBV5-4 with TRBJ1-5; D may be TRBD1 (6 bases). V was shortened by 4 bases and J by 6 bases, with 14 bases between the two germline ends. CDR1 is SGHNT and CDR2 is YYREEE in the germline V gene (reference sequence). This CDR3 is built from 14 residues. CDR3 in DNA: TGTGCCAGCAGCCGGGGGGGCGCAGGTCAGCCCCAGCATTTT. It yields the protein CASSRGGAGQPQHF.

The rearrangement links TRBV28 to TRBJ2-7; 8 bases are a match to TRBD1. Germline trimming cut 3 bases from V and 4 bases from J; bases unmatched to any gene: 14. CDR1 MDHEN and CDR2 SYDVKM come from the germline V gene. The CDR3 loop spans 17 amino acids. CDR3 in amino acids: CASSFHPSTGAQYEQYF. The CDR3 bases are TGTGCCAGCAGTTTCCACCCCTCGACAGGGGCTCAGTACGAGCAGTACTTC.

V is TRBV11-2 and J is TRBJ2-6, with D perhaps matching TRBD2 (7 bases). CDR1 and CDR2 from the germline V gene are SGHAT and FQNNGV. Trimming removed 2 bases at V and 3 bases at J, with 14 bases between. CDR3 size: 17 residues. The CDR3 DNA reads as TGTGCCAGCAGCTTACAGGGAGGGGGTAGTGGGGCCAACGTCCTGACTTTC. Translation: CASSLQGGGSGANVLTF.

This clone was observed a single time. CDR3 nucleotide sequence: TGTGCCAGCAGAACCCGGGACAGGGGTCGGGTCGGGGAGCTGTTTTTT. It codes for CASRTRDRGRVGELFF. The chain carries TRBV28 and TRBJ2-2, with 10 bases fitting TRBD1. Germline-derived CDR1 and CDR2 are MDHEN and SYDVKM. The V gene end was trimmed by 6 bases and the J gene end by 7 bases; junction bases not matched to a gene: 11. The CDR3 has 16 amino acids.

This chain joins TRBV7-6 and TRBJ2-2, with 11 bases lining up with TRBD2. The germline CDR1 and CDR2 sequences are SGHVS and FNYEAQ. Unmatched junction bases numbered 15, after V lost 5 bases and J lost 7 bases. This CDR3 is built from 18 residues. The CDR3: CASSPRYQTTSGNGELFF. For the CDR3, the DNA is TGTGCCAGCAGCCCCCGTTACCAAACGACTAGCGGGAACGGGGAGCTGTTTTTT.

This clone was seen a few times. Here the CDR3 DNA reads TGCGCCAGCAGCCCTGGACAGGGGATCATGAACACTGAAGCTTTCTTT. Translation gives CASSPGQGIMNTEAFF. The chain links TRBV4-1 to TRBJ1-1, with 9 bases aligning to TRBD1. The germline gives CDR1 MGHRA, CDR2 YSYEKL. The CDR3 is 16 residues long. Trimming at V came to 4 bases and at J to 0 bases, leaving 6 bases not matched to a gene.

This clone was found a few times. This chain connects TRBV28 to TRBJ2-7; 8 bases match TRBD1. Germline CDR1 reads MDHEN; CDR2 reads SYDVKM. The CDR3 runs 12 residues. V lost 6 bases to trimming and J lost 4 bases; unmatched junction nucleotides: 2. CDR3 amino acids: CASRRTGYEQYF. The CDR3 DNA reads TGTGCCAGCAGGCGGACAGGGTACGAGCAGTACTTC.